Below, 8 T cell receptor beta chains from the same sample are listed, as sequenced in a study of blood T cell repertoires in COVID-19. The data were produced by immunoSEQ multiplex PCR, yet TCRdb's version contains in-frame clones alone and is incomplete. Of 100,000 to 110,000 clones in the sample, about 77% were seen once. The sample comprised peripheral blood. These receptors were taken from a woman aged 65 to 85 with acute or convalescent COVID-19.

In its sample, this clone was seen once. The chain employs TRBV6-5 and TRBJ2-1; D might be TRBD2 (5 bases). The CDR3 has 15 residues. The V end lost 4 bases, the J end lost 0 bases, and 10 bases lay between the germline ends. In germline, CDR1 is MNHEY, CDR2 SVGAGI. The CDR3 DNA sequence: TGTGCCAGCAGTTTTCGGACTGCCTCCTACAATGAGCAGTTCTTC. Translated, it gives CASSFRTASYNEQFF.

This clone was detected only a few times. V usage is TRBV7-3 and J usage is TRBJ1-1; TRBD1 matches at 10 bases. CDR3 length: 15 amino acids. J was trimmed by 4 bases and V by 0 bases; bases with no gene match: 2. Germline-derived CDR1 and CDR2 are SGHTA and FQGTGA. The CDR3 nucleotides read TGTGCCAGCAGCTTAACCGGGACAGGGGCCACTGAAGCTTTCTTT. Its translation is CASSLTGTGATEAFF.

The chain couples TRBV7-8 to TRBJ2-7; 7 bases are shared with TRBD1. Germline V CDR1 and CDR2: SGHVS, FQNEAQ. The CDR3 runs to 13 residues. The J segment lost 4 bases and the V segment lost 5 bases, leaving 5 bases of the junction unmatched. CDR3 protein: CASSRTGVYEQYV. DNA for the CDR3: TGTGCCAGCAGCCGAACAGGGGTGTACGAGCAGTACGTC.

The chain recombines TRBV6-1 with TRBJ1-4, with TRBD1 as a possible D gene (6 bases). The V gene lost 2 bases and the J gene lost 2 bases, with 15 bases spanning the gap. CDR1 and CDR2 (germline): MNHNS, SASEGT. This CDR3 comprises 17 residues. The CDR3 region has the DNA TGTGCCAGCAGTGAACGTGGGGGCGTCCTGACTAATGAAAAACTGTTTTTT. This encodes CASSERGGVLTNEKLFF.

This clone appeared once. The chain joins TRBV6-2 or TRBV6-3 to TRBJ2-3; TRBD2 matches at 8 bases. The germline CDR1 and CDR2 sequences are MNHEY and SVGEGT. The CDR3 spans 16 residues. V gave up 6 bases and J gave up 1 base; unmatched junction bases: 9. CDR3 sequence reads: CASSPTGTRGTDTQYF. CDR3 DNA: TGTGCCAGCAGCCCTACCGGGACTAGGGGCACAGATACGCAGTATTTT.

The V gene is TRBV4-3, the J gene TRBJ1-6, with D maybe TRBD1 (6 bases). This CDR3 is 14 amino acids long. The germline CDR1 and CDR2 sequences are LGHNA and YSLEER. The V and J ends lost 2 bases and 6 bases respectively, with 8 bases between them. The CDR3 DNA sequence: TGCGCCAGCAGCCAAACAGGGACTAATTCACCCCTCCACTTT. Translation gives CASSQTGTNSPLHF.

V usage is TRBV5-8 and J usage is TRBJ2-3, with D tentatively TRBD1 (6 bases). Trimming removed 5 bases at V and 2 bases at J, with 15 bases between. The V gene's germline CDR1 is SGHTS and CDR2 YDEGEE. The CDR3 is 15 residues long. The CDR3 DNA is TGTGCCAGCAGACCGAAGGGACAAATCACAGATACGCAGTATTTT. Amino acid sequence: CASRPKGQITDTQYF.

The genes are TRBV27 and TRBJ2-1; TRBD2 matches 8 bases. Trimming took 8 bases from V and 0 from J; bases not matched to a gene: 3. The germline gives CDR1 MNHEY, CDR2 SMNVEV (reference sequence). CDR3 length: 14 residues. Here the CDR3 reads CASLGGGSYNEQFF. The CDR3 DNA reads TGTGCCAGCCTCGGGGGGGGCTCCTACAATGAGCAGTTCTTC.